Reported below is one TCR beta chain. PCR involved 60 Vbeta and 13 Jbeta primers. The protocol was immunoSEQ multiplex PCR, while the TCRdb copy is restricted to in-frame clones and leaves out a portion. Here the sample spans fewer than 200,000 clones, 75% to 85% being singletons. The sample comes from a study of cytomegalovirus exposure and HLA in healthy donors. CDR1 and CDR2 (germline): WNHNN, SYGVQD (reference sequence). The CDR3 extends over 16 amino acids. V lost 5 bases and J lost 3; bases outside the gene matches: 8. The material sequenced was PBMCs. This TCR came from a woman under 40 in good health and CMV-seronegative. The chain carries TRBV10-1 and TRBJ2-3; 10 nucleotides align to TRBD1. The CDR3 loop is CASSLEPGQGTDTQYF. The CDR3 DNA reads TGCGCCAGCAGTCTAGAACCGGGACAGGGGACAGATACGCAGTATTTT.